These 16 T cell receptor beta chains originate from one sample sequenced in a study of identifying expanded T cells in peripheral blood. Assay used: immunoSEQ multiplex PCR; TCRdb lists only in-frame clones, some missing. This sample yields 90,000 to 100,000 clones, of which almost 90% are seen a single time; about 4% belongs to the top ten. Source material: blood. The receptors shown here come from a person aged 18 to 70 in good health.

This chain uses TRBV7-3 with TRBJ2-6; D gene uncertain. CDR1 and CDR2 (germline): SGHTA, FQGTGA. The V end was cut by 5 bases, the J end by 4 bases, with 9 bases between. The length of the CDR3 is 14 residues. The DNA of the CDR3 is TGTGCCAGCAGCCTGGAAAGGGGGGCCAACGTCCTGACTTTC. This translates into CASSLERGANVLTF.

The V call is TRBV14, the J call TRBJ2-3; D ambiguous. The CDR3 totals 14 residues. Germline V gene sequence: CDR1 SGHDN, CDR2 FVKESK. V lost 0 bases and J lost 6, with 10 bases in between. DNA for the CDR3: TGTGCCAGCAGCCAAGAATGGGATGTGGATACGCAGTATTTT. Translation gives CASSQEWDVDTQYF.

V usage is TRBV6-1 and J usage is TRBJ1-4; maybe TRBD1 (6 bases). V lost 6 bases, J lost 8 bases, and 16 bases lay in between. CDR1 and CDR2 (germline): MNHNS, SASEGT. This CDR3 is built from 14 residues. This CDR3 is CASSPDRIGEKLFF. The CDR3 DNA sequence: TGTGCCAGCAGCCCTGACAGGATCGGCGAAAAACTGTTTTTT.

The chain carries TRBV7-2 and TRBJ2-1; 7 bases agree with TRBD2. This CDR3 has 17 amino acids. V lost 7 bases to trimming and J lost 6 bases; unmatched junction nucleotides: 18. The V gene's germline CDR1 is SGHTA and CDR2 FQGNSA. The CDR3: CASTLALAVPSGNEQFF. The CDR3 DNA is TGTGCCAGCACCCTAGCCCTAGCGGTCCCCTCCGGCAATGAGCAGTTCTTC.

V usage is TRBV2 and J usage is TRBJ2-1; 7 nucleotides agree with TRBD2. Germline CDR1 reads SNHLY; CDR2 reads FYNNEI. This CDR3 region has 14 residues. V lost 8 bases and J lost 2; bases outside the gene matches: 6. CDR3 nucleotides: TGTGCCAGCGAGCGGGGCAGGGCCTACAATGAGCAGTTCTTC. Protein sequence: CASERGRAYNEQFF.

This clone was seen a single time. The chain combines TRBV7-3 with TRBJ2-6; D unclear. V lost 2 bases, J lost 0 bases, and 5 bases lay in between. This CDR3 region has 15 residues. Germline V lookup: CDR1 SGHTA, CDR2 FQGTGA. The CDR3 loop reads CASSLWSSGANVLTF. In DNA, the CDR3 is TGTGCCAGCAGCTTATGGAGCTCTGGGGCCAACGTCCTGACTTTC.

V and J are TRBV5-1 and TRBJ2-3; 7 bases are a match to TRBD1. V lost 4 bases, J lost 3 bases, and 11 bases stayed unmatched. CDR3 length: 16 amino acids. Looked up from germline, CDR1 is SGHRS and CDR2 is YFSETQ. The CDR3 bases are TGCGCCAGCAGCCAGACCCGACAGGGTGGGACAGATACGCAGTATTTT. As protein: CASSQTRQGGTDTQYF.

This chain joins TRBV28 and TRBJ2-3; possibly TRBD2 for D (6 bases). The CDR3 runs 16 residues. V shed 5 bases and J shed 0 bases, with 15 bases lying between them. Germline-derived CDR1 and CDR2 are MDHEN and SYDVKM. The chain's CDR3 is CASSPSSGYSTDTQYF. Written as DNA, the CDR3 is TGTGCCAGCAGTCCGTCCAGCGGGTACAGCACAGATACGCAGTATTTT.

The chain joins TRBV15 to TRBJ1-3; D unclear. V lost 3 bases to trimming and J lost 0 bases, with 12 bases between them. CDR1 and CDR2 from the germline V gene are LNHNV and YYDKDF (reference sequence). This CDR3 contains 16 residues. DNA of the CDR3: TGTGCCACCAGCAGGGGAGCCCAGAGCTCTGGAAACACCATATATTTT. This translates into CATSRGAQSSGNTIYF.

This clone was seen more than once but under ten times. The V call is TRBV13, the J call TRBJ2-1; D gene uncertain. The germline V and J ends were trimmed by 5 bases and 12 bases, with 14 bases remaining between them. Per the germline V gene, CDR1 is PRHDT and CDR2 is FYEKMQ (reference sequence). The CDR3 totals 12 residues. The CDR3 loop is CASSPRKSLQFF. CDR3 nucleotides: TGTGCCAGCAGCCCCAGAAAAAGTTTGCAGTTCTTC.

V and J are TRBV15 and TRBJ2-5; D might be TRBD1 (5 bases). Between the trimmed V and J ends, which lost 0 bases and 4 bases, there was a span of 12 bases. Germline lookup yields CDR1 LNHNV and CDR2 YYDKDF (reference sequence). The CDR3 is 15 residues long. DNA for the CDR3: TGTGCCACCAGCAGAGATAGGCCAGGGATAGAGACCCAGTACTTC. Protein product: CATSRDRPGIETQYF.

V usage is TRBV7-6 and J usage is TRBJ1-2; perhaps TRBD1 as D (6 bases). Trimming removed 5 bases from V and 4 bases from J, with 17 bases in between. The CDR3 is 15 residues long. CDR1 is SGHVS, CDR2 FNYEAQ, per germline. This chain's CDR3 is CASSPSTQGAYGYTF. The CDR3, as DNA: TGTGCCAGCAGCCCGTCGACACAGGGCGCCTATGGCTACACCTTC.

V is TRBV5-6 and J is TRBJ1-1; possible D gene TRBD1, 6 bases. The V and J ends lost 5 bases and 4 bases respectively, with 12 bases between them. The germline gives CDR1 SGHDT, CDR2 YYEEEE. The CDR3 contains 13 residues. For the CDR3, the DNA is TGTGCCAGCAGATATCAGGGGCCCACTGAAGCTTTCTTT. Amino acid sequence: CASRYQGPTEAFF.

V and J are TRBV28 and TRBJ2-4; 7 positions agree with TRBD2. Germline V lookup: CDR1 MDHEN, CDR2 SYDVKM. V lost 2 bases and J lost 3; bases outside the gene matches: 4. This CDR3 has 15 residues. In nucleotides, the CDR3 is TGTGCCAGCAGTTTAGGCGGGGGAGGCAAAAACATTCAGTACTTC. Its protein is CASSLGGGGKNIQYF.

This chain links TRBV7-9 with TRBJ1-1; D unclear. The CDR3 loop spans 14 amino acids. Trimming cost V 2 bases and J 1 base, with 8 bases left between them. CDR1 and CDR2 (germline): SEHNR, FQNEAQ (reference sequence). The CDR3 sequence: CASSLQVQNTEAFF. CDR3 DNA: TGTGCCAGCAGCTTACAGGTCCAGAACACTGAAGCTTTCTTT.

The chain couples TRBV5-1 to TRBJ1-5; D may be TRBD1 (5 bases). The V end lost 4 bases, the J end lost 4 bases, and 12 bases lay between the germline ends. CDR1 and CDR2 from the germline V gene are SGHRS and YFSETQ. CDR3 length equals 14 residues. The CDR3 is CASSPGGGNQPQHF. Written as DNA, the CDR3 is TGCGCCAGCAGCCCGGGCGGGGGGAATCAGCCCCAGCATTTT.